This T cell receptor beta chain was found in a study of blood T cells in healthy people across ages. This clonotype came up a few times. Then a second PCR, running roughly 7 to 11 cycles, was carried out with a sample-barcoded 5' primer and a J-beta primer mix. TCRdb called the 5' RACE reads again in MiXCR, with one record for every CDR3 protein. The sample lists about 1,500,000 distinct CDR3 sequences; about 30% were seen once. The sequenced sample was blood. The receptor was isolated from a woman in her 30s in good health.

The CDR3 sequence: CAIAPAGQETQYF. CDR3 bases: TGTGCCATCGCCCCAGCGGGGCAAGAGACCCAGTACTTC. This chain links TRBV12-3 or TRBV12-4 with TRBJ2-5; the match to TRBD2 covers 7 bases. This CDR3 region has 13 residues. V was clipped by 10 bases and J by 2 bases; unmatched bases: 7.